Presented here are 32 T cell receptor beta chains from one specimen sequenced in a study of blood T cell repertoires in COVID-19. Measured with immunoSEQ multiplex PCR; TCRdb has only the in-frame clones, and not every one. The profile shows 5,500 to 6,500 clones, about 79% of them singletons. The sequenced sample consisted of peripheral blood. The receptors here all came from a human donor with active COVID-19. The donor label of this sample is uncertain.

The chain carries TRBV23-1 and TRBJ1-2, with 7 nucleotides matching TRBD1. TRBV23-1 is marked as an open reading frame, function uncertain. The CDR3 length is 13 residues. The trim removed 4 bases at V and 7 bases at J, leaving 6 bases unmatched. The CDR3: CASSPRGPSGYTF. CDR3 bases: TGCGCCAGCAGTCCTAGGGGGCCGAGTGGCTACACCTTC.

This sequence joins TRBV30 and TRBJ1-2, with 8 bases fitting TRBD1. This CDR3 is built from 14 residues. V trimming: 2 bases; J trimming: 1 base; junction bases outside the gene matches: 3. CDR1 GTSNPN and CDR2 SVGIG come from the germline V gene (reference sequence). This chain's CDR3 is CAWSKQGDNYGYTF. The DNA for the CDR3 is TGTGCCTGGAGTAAACAGGGGGATAACTATGGCTACACCTTC.

J is TRBJ2-1 and V is TRBV28; TRBD2 might be the D (6 bases). V dropped 0 bases and J dropped 5 bases, with 14 bases sitting between them. The CDR3 is made up of 16 amino acids. The germline CDR1 and CDR2 sequences are MDHEN and SYDVKM. CDR3 nucleotide sequence: TGTGCCAGCAGTTTATGGGGGACTCTTCCGAACAATGAGCAGTTCTTC. Translating gives CASSLWGTLPNNEQFF.

This sequence joins TRBV2 and TRBJ1-6; 8 nucleotides agree with TRBD1. The CDR3 loop spans 17 amino acids. The ends lost 1 base at V and 7 bases at J; junction bases unmatched: 9. Germline lookup yields CDR1 SNHLY and CDR2 FYNNEI. This CDR3 reads CASSEGRGGQANSPLHF. DNA for the CDR3: TGTGCCAGCAGTGAAGGAAGAGGGGGACAGGCAAATTCACCCCTCCACTTT.

This chain joins TRBV10-3 and TRBJ2-5; 7 nucleotides align to TRBD1. The germline gives CDR1 ENHRY, CDR2 SYGVKD. This CDR3 has 13 amino acids. Trimming cost V 5 bases and J 4 bases; bases outside gene matches: 4. For the CDR3, the DNA is TGTGCCATCAGTAAACAGGGGAGAGAGACCCAGTACTTC. This translates into CAISKQGRETQYF.

This chain uses TRBV5-1 with TRBJ1-5; D not resolved. The V gene lost 5 bases and the J gene lost 0 bases, with 12 bases spanning the gap. CDR1 is SGHRS, CDR2 YFSETQ, per germline. The CDR3 has 15 residues. CDR3 amino acids: CASRWSPNSNQPQHF. Here the CDR3 DNA reads TGCGCCAGCAGGTGGAGCCCTAATAGCAATCAGCCCCAGCATTTT.

The chain employs TRBV4-2 and TRBJ2-1; TRBD2 matches 14 bases. The CDR3 has 17 residues. J gave up 8 bases and V 1 base, and 7 bases lay outside the gene matches. Per germline, CDR1 LGHNA and CDR2 YNFKEQ. CDR3 bases: TGTGCCAGCAGCCAAGGGGGACTAGCGGGAGATTTAGATGAGCAGTTCTTC. Translated, it gives CASSQGGLAGDLDEQFF.

The chain employs TRBV11-2 and TRBJ2-2; D remains unclear. The germline V gene has CDR1 SGHAT and CDR2 FQNNGV. The CDR3 contains 15 residues. Trimming shortened V by 1 base and J by 3 bases, and 9 bases separated the two germline ends. The CDR3 loop reads CASSLGYTYTGELFF. The CDR3, as DNA: TGTGCCAGCAGCTTAGGGTACACATACACCGGGGAGCTGTTTTTT.

The chain has TRBV5-8 and TRBJ2-7; D is possibly TRBD1 (6 bases). Germline-derived CDR1 and CDR2 are SGHTS and YDEGEE. This CDR3 comprises 13 residues. The germline V and J ends were trimmed by 4 bases and 2 bases, with 10 bases remaining between them. CDR3: CASSHRDTYEQYF. The DNA for the CDR3 is TGTGCCAGCAGCCACCGGGACACCTACGAGCAGTACTTC.

This chain connects TRBV14 to TRBJ2-3; 7 bases align to TRBD2. Germline loops: CDR1 SGHDN, CDR2 FVKESK. CDR3 length: 16 amino acids. Trimming removed 3 bases from V and 2 bases from J; junction bases left unmatched: 8. CDR3 DNA sequence: TGTGCCAGCAGCCACTCATCGGGACTACACACAGATACGCAGTATTTT. Amino acids: CASSHSSGLHTDTQYF.

Points on this clone: At one of its ends the junction is not consistent with the germline gene, which may arise from a read error. V gene TRBV2 combines with J gene TRBJ1-4, with 7 positions matching TRBD1. The CDR3 length is 15 residues. The germline CDR1 and CDR2 sequences are SNHLY and FYNNEI. CDR3 region: CASSERDSKGVIWIF. CDR3 DNA sequence: TGTGCCAGCAGTGAACGGGACAGTAAGGGGGTTATTTGGATTTTT.

This clone has just one count. The rearrangement uses TRBV30 and TRBJ1-2; D not resolved. Germline V lookup: CDR1 GTSNPN, CDR2 SVGIG (reference sequence). The CDR3 length is 12 residues. The V and J ends lost 2 bases and 2 bases respectively, with 6 bases between them. CDR3 nucleotide sequence: TGTGCCTGGAGTTACTGGAACTATGGCTACACCTTC. Translating it yields CAWSYWNYGYTF.

The chain carries TRBV2 and TRBJ1-2; D is unresolved. This CDR3 contains 10 residues. The germline V and J ends were trimmed by 6 bases and 6 bases, with 5 bases remaining between them. In germline, CDR1 is SNHLY, CDR2 FYNNEI. DNA of the CDR3: TGTGCCAGCAGCACAAATGGCTACACCTTC. Encoded protein: CASSTNGYTF.

Here the CDR3 DNA reads TGCAGCGTTGACGGCGGGACGTTTTTCTCCTATAATTCACCCCTCCACTTT. It codes for CSVDGGTFFSYNSPLHF. The chain joins TRBV29-1 to TRBJ1-6; D may be TRBD1 (5 bases). The CDR3 sequence is 17 residues long. Trimming left V 3 bases short and J 0 bases short, with 15 bases between. Per the germline V gene, CDR1 is SQVTM and CDR2 is ANQGSEA. The full variable domain, with the rest looked up from reference TRBV29-1 and TRBJ1-6, is SAVISQKPSRDICQRGTSLTIQCQVDSQVTMMFWYRQQPGQSLTLIATANQGSEATYESGFVIDKFPISRPNLTFSTLTVSNMSPEDSSIYLCSVDGGTFFSYNSPLHFGNGTRLTVT.

The chain recombines TRBV3-1 (or the pseudogene TRBV3-2) with TRBJ2-5; 8 bases are a match to TRBD1. CDR3 length equals 15 residues. Germline CDR1 is LGHDT and CDR2 is YNNKEL (reference sequence). Germline trimming cut 6 bases from V and 4 bases from J; bases unmatched to any gene: 10. The CDR3 region is CASSQIGQGRETQYF. The DNA of the CDR3 is TGTGCCAGCAGTCAAATTGGACAGGGTCGAGAGACCCAGTACTTC.

This chain links TRBV9 with TRBJ2-3; 10 positions match TRBD2. Trimming removed 0 bases from V and 4 bases from J; junction bases left unmatched: 5. The CDR3 is made up of 16 amino acids. Germline assignment: CDR1 SGDLS and CDR2 YYNGEE. The chain's CDR3 is CASSVAPSGGADTQYF. The CDR3 DNA sequence: TGTGCCAGCAGCGTAGCTCCCAGCGGGGGGGCAGATACGCAGTATTTT.

This clone has a handful of counts. The chain links TRBV10-3 to TRBJ1-2; possibly TRBD1 for D (6 bases). This CDR3 comprises 13 residues. In germline, CDR1 is ENHRY, CDR2 SYGVKD. Trimming removed 7 bases at V and 5 bases at J, with 14 bases between. CDR3 in DNA: TGTGCCATCAAAGGGACAAGGAATTATGGCTACACCTTC. Protein product: CAIKGTRNYGYTF.

CDR3 in amino acids: CASSLEGLAASYNEQFF. The CDR3 DNA sequence: TGCGCCAGCAGCTTGGAGGGACTAGCGGCCTCCTACAATGAGCAGTTCTTC. The V and J genes are TRBV5-1 and TRBJ2-1, with 11 positions matching TRBD2. V dropped 0 bases and J dropped 0; count of bases not matched to a gene: 2. Germline-derived CDR1 and CDR2 are SGHRS and YFSETQ. The CDR3 length is 17 residues.

V and J are TRBV6-5 and TRBJ2-1; D possibly corresponds to TRBD2 (6 bases). The CDR3 spans 16 residues. The ends were cut back, 3 bases at V and 1 base at J, with 13 bases in the middle. Germline V gene lookup returns CDR1 MNHEY and CDR2 SVGAGI. CDR3 coding DNA: TGTGCCAGCAGTTATTATCGCGGAGGGTCCTACAATGAGCAGTTCTTC. It specifies CASSYYRGGSYNEQFF.

V and J are TRBV5-1 and TRBJ2-1; 8 bases map to TRBD2. V was pared by 7 bases and J by 0 bases, with 3 bases of the junction left unmatched. CDR1 is SGHRS, CDR2 YFSETQ, per germline. The CDR3 has 14 residues. CDR3 nucleotide sequence: TGCGCCAGCCAAGCGGGGGACTCCTACAATGAGCAGTTCTTC. Translated, it gives CASQAGDSYNEQFF.

The CDR3 DNA follows: TGTGCCAGTCGTGTGGGGGGGTATGGCTACACCTTC. It is translated as CASRVGGYGYTF. V usage is TRBV28 and J usage is TRBJ1-2, with D tentatively TRBD1 (5 bases). The CDR3 has 12 residues. Germline CDR1 MDHEN, CDR2 SYDVKM. V was trimmed by 9 bases and J by 5 bases, leaving 13 bases between them.

The J gene is TRBJ1-1, the V gene TRBV10-2, with TRBD1 as a possible D gene (6 bases). This CDR3 spans 13 amino acids. Per the germline V gene, CDR1 is WSHSY and CDR2 is SAAADI. Trimming cost V 3 bases and J 7 bases, with 12 bases left between them. The DNA of the CDR3 is TGCGCCAGCAGTGAATGGGGGGGGCATGAAGCTTTCTTT. Its protein is CASSEWGGHEAFF.

In its sample, this clone was seen a few times. J is TRBJ2-7 and V is TRBV27; 9 positions agree with TRBD1. With 8 bases clipped from V and 2 bases from J, the junction kept 7 bases outside the gene matches. CDR3 length equals 14 residues. The V gene's germline CDR1 is MNHEY and CDR2 SMNVEV (reference sequence). DNA of the CDR3: TGTGCCAGCCACGGGACAGGGAGGCCCTACGAGCAGTACTTC. It codes for CASHGTGRPYEQYF.

The rearrangement links TRBV2 to TRBJ2-2; 8 bases align to TRBD2. The germline CDR1 and CDR2 sequences are SNHLY and FYNNEI. The CDR3 covers 17 residues. V shed 5 bases, J shed 1 base, and the junction held 9 bases outside the gene matches. Here the CDR3 reads CASSTTGLAGNTGELFF. In nucleotides, the CDR3 is TGTGCCAGCAGTACCACCGGCCTAGCGGGGAACACCGGGGAGCTGTTTTTT.

This clone was counted a single time. This chain uses TRBV10-3 with TRBJ2-7; 8 nucleotides agree with TRBD1. The CDR3 extends over 13 amino acids. With 9 bases clipped from V and 5 bases from J, the junction kept 9 bases outside the gene matches. The germline V gene encodes CDR1 ENHRY and CDR2 SYGVKD. Here the CDR3 DNA reads TGTGCCATACCGGACAGGGTTCCACACGAGCAGTACTTC. This translates into CAIPDRVPHEQYF.

V is TRBV5-1 and J is TRBJ2-5, with 15 bases identical to TRBD2. CDR1 and CDR2 from the germline V gene are SGHRS and YFSETQ. This CDR3 has 16 residues. J gave up 2 bases and V 4 bases, and 3 bases lay outside the gene matches. The DNA of the CDR3 is TGCGCCAGCAGCGCTGGACTAGCGGGGGGGCAAGAGACCCAGTACTTC. Protein sequence: CASSAGLAGGQETQYF.

CDR3: CASSIVGHKNTEAFF. CDR3 nucleotide sequence: TGTGCCAGTAGTATAGTGGGACACAAAAACACTGAAGCTTTCTTT. The chain couples TRBV19 to TRBJ1-1; D perhaps matches TRBD1 (6 bases). The CDR3 loop spans 15 amino acids. Germline CDR1 LNHDA, CDR2 SQIVND (reference sequence). V was shortened by 1 base and J by 2 bases, with 11 bases between the two germline ends.

In this sample, this clone turned up once. This chain uses TRBV9 with TRBJ2-5; 8 bases agree with TRBD2. Losses at the gene ends were 1 base for V and 3 bases for J; bases not matched to a gene: 5. In germline, CDR1 is SGDLS, CDR2 YYNGEE. The CDR3 extends over 15 amino acids. This chain's CDR3 is CASSVMAGGKETQYF. Here the CDR3 DNA reads TGTGCCAGCAGCGTAATGGCGGGGGGAAAAGAGACCCAGTACTTC. Full variable domain (outside the CDR3, taken from reference TRBV9 and TRBJ2-5): DSGVTQTPKHLITATGQRVTLRCSPRSGDLSVYWYQQSLDQGLQFLIQYYNGEERAKGNILERFSAQQFPDLHSELNLSSLELGDSALYFCASSVMAGGKETQYFGPGTRLLVL.

The chain couples TRBV19 to TRBJ2-1, with a tentative D call TRBD2 (6 bases). The V end lost 3 bases, the J end lost 5 bases, and 11 bases lay between the germline ends. Germline-derived CDR1 and CDR2 are LNHDA and SQIVND (reference sequence). This CDR3 is built from 14 residues. This CDR3 is CASSMSLADNEQFF. CDR3 DNA sequence: TGTGCCAGTAGTATGTCCTTAGCGGACAATGAGCAGTTCTTC.

The chain combines TRBV7-9 with TRBJ2-3, with D tentatively TRBD1 (6 bases). This CDR3 spans 12 amino acids. CDR1 is SEHNR and CDR2 is FQNEAQ in the germline V gene (reference sequence). Trimming shortened V by 5 bases and J by 6 bases, and 9 bases separated the two germline ends. CDR3 sequence reads: CASSPTGDTQYF. In DNA form, the CDR3 reads TGTGCCAGCAGCCCTACAGGGGATACGCAGTATTTT.

The chain has TRBV28 and TRBJ1-5, with D perhaps TRBD1 (6 bases). CDR1 and CDR2 (germline): MDHEN, SYDVKM. V lost 4 bases, J lost 4 bases, and 14 bases lay in between. There are 15 residues in the CDR3. The CDR3 sequence: CASSSRTAQNQPQHF. The CDR3 nucleotides read TGTGCCAGCAGTTCCCGGACAGCTCAAAATCAGCCCCAGCATTTT. Based on the CDR3 plus reference TRBV28 and TRBJ1-5, the full variable domain is DVKVTQSSRYLVKRTGEKVFLECVQDMDHENMFWYRQDPGLGLRLIYFSYDVKMKEKGDIPEGYSVSREKKERFSLILESASTNQTSMYLCASSSRTAQNQPQHFGDGTRLSIL.

This clone was seen just once. The chain recombines TRBV7-8 with TRBJ1-5, with a tentative D call TRBD1 (5 bases). The CDR3 extends over 13 amino acids. Germline V lookup: CDR1 SGHVS, CDR2 FQNEAQ. Trimming took off 6 bases at V and 3 bases at J, with 9 bases between the two ends. The CDR3 region has the DNA TGTGCCAGCAGTAGGGGTAACAATCAGCCCCAGCATTTT. Amino acids: CASSRGNNQPQHF.